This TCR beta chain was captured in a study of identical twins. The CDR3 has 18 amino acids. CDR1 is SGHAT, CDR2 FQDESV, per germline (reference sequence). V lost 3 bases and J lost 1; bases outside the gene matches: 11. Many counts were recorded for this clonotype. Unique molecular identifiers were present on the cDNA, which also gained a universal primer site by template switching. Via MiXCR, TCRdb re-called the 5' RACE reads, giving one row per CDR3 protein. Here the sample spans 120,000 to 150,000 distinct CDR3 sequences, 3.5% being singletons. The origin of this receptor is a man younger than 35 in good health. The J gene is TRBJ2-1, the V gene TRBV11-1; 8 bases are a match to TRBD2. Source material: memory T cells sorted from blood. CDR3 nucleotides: TGTGCCAGCAGCTTTCCATCGGGAGGGCCTAGTTCCTACAATGAGCAGTTCTTC. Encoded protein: CASSFPSGGPSSYNEQFF.